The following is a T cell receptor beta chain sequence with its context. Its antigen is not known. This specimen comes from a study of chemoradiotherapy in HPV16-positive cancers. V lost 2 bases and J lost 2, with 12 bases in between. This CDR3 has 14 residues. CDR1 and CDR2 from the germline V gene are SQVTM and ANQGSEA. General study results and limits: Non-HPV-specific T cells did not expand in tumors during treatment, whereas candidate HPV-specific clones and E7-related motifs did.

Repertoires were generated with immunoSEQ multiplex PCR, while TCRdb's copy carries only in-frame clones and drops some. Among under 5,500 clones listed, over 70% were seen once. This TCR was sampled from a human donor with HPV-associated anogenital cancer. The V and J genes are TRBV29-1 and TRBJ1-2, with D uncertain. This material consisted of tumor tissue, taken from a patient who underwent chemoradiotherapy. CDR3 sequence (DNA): TGCAGCGTTGAACCCTATAGAGCCAACTATGGCTACACCTTC. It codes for CSVEPYRANYGYTF.